This T cell receptor beta chain was retrieved from a study of T-cell memory formation after mild COVID-19. Regarding the study as a whole: A subset of responding clones appeared in pre-infection memory, suggesting cross-reactive memory joined. There was a balanced CD4/CD8 profile in clones contracting day 15 to 85, and later expanders leaned CD4+.

This clonotype has more than one count but fewer than ten. Its antigen remains unknown. Trimming cost V 4 bases and J 6 bases, with 20 bases left between them. The CDR3 is made up of 16 amino acids. TCRdb re-analysed the 5' RACE reads in MiXCR, keeping a single row per CDR3 protein. The table records roughly 190,000 distinct CDR3 sequences, 15% to 20% of them present only once. The sequenced material came from PBMCs or a T cell subset sorted from them (not recorded which). The source of this sequence is an adult woman who had mild COVID-19 (a few samples of this study predate the infection). Cell type and time point are not known. The chain joins TRBV12-3 or TRBV12-4 to TRBJ2-3; D is unresolved. The CDR3 DNA reads TGTGCCAGCAGTTGGGGTGAGAGACGGGCGGCTGATACGCAGTATTTT. This sequence encodes CASSWGERRAADTQYF.